Below are 8 T cell receptor beta chains sequenced from a single sample in a study of molecular identifiers for immune sequencing clone quantification. Each CDR3 protein gets one entry after TCRdb re-called the PCR reads with MiXCR. The sample consists of about 500,000 distinct CDR3 sequences, around 21% of them appearing once. The sequenced sample consisted of naive CD8+ T cells from blood, with Jurkat cell RNA spiked in. Sample subset: FACS-sorted CD8+CD4-CCR7+CD45RA+ naive T cells. All receptors come from a human donor in good health. Some libraries in this study had Jurkat cell RNA spiked in.

The chain recombines TRBV5-6 with TRBJ1-4; a possible D gene is TRBD1 (5 bases). The germline gives CDR1 SGHDT, CDR2 YYEEEE. This CDR3 is built from 14 residues. Trimming removed 0 bases from V and 10 bases from J, with 13 bases in between. The CDR3 DNA reads as TGTGCCAGCAGCTTGGCGGGGGACCAGGGAAAACTGTTTTTT. This encodes CASSLAGDQGKLFF.

This clonotype was detected only a few times. The V and J genes are TRBV20-1 and TRBJ2-7; D is possibly TRBD2 (5 bases). The ends were cut back, 0 bases at V and 0 bases at J, with 9 bases in the middle. Per germline, CDR1 DFQATT and CDR2 SNEGSKA (reference sequence). The CDR3 loop spans 14 amino acids. CDR3 bases: TGCAGTGCTAGAGATCGGCTAGCCTCCTACGAGCAGTACTTC. Encoded protein: CSARDRLASYEQYF.

This clonotype was seen many times. The chain uses TRBV6-2 or TRBV6-3 and TRBJ1-1; D call uncertain. V gave up 6 bases and J gave up 2 bases, with 7 bases separating them. This CDR3 is built from 12 residues. The germline V gene has CDR1 MNHEY and CDR2 SVGEGT. The CDR3 spells CASRFSNTEAFF. DNA of the CDR3: TGTGCCAGCAGGTTCTCCAACACTGAAGCTTTCTTT.

This clonotype came up many times. The chain employs TRBV6-2 or TRBV6-3 and TRBJ1-5; D might be TRBD1 (6 bases). Trimming stripped 6 bases from V and 0 bases from J, with 12 bases between. Germline CDR1 reads MNHEY; CDR2 reads SVGEGT. The CDR3 is 15 amino acids. CDR3 amino acids: CASRDGTISNQPQHF. The CDR3, as DNA: TGTGCCAGCAGAGATGGGACAATTAGCAATCAGCCCCAGCATTTT.

A note on this clonotype: A clone one base away is much larger, so this may be a read error. The J gene is TRBJ2-7, the V gene TRBV28, with 10 bases aligning to TRBD1. Germline CDR1 is MDHEN and CDR2 is SYDVKM. This CDR3 contains 14 residues. In nucleotides, the CDR3 is TGTGCCGGCAGTAGCCGACAGGGGGCTTTCGAGCAGTACTTC. Its protein product is CAGSSRQGAFEQYF. The full variable domain, its missing parts supplied by reference TRBV28 and TRBJ2-7, is DVKVTQSSRYLVKRTGEKVFLECVQDMDHENMFWYRQDPGLGLRLIYFSYDVKMKEKGDIPEGYSVSREKKERFSLILESASTNQTSMYLCAGSSRQGAFEQYFGPGTRLTVT.

V and J are TRBV20-1 and TRBJ2-7; D is possibly TRBD1 or TRBD2 (6 bases each). The V gene lost 6 bases and the J gene lost 4 bases, with 16 bases spanning the gap. CDR1 and CDR2 (germline): DFQATT, SNEGSKA (reference sequence). The CDR3 is 13 residues long. The CDR3 sequence is CSAGPGAKYEQYF. DNA of the CDR3: TGCAGTGCCGGACCGGGGGCTAAGTACGAGCAGTACTTC.

Regarding this clonotype: One end of the junction varies from germline; a read error may be responsible. The rearrangement joins TRBV30 to TRBJ2-6, with TRBD2 matching over 8 bases. The CDR3 length is 17 residues. Germline V gene lookup returns CDR1 GTSNPN and CDR2 SVGIG (reference sequence). CDR3 region: CAWSGLVTEAGADVLTF. The DNA for the CDR3 is TGTGCCTGGAGCGGGTTGGTCACTGAAGCGGGGGCCGACGTCCTGACTTTC.

In its sample, this clonotype was seen many times. The genes are TRBV28 and TRBJ2-7; perhaps TRBD2 as D (5 bases). Trimming left V 6 bases short and J 6 bases short, with 12 bases between. In germline, CDR1 is MDHEN, CDR2 SYDVKM. This CDR3 has 12 residues. The CDR3 loop is CASSPLGSEQYF. CDR3 bases: TGTGCCAGCAGCCCTCTGGGGAGCGAGCAGTACTTC.